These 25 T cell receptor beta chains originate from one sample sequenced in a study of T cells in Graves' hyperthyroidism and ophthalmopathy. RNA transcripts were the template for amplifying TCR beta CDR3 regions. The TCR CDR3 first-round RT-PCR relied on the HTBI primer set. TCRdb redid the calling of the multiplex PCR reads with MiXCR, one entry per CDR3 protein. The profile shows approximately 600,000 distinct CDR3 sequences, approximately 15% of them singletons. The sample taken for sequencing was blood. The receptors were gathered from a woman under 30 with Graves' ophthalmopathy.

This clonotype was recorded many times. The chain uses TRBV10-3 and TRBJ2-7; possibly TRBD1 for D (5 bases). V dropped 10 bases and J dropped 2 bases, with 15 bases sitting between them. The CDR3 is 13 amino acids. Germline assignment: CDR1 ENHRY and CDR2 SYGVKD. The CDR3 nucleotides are TGTGCCACCAAAGACAGACTCACCTACGAGCAGTACTTC. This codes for CATKDRLTYEQYF.

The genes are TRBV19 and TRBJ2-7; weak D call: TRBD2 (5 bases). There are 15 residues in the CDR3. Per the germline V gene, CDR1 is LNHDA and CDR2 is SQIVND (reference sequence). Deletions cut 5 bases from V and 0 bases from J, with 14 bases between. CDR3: CASSLTTDFSYEQYF. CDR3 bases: TGTGCCAGTAGTCTGACGACGGACTTCTCCTACGAGCAGTACTTC.

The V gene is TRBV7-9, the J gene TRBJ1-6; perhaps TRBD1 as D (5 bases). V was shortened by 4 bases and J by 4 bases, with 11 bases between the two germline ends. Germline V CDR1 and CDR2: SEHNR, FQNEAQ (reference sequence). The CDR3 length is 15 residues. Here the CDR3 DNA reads TGTGCCAGCAGCTCCTCTGACAGTTATAATTCACCCCTCCACTTT. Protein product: CASSSSDSYNSPLHF.

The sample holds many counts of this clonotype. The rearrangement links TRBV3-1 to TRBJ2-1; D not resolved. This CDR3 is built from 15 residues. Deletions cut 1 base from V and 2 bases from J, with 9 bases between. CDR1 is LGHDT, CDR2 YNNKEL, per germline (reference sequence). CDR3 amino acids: CASSQGTRTYNEQFF. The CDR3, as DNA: TGTGCCAGCAGCCAAGGGACCCGAACCTACAATGAGCAGTTCTTC.

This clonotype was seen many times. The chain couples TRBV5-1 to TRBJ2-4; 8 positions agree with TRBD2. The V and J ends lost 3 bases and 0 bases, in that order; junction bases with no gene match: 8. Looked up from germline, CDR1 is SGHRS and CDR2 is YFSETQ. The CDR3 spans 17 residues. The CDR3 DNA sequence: TGCGCCAGCAGCTCGGGAGCGGGAGTGACAGCCAAAAACATTCAGTACTTC. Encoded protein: CASSSGAGVTAKNIQYF.

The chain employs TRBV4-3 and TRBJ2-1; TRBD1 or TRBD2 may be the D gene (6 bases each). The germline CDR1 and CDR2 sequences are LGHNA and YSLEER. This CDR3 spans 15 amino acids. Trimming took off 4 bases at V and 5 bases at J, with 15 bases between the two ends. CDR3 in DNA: TGCGCCAGCAGCCGGGGGGCGCGAGAAGACAATGAGCAGTTCTTC. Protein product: CASSRGAREDNEQFF.

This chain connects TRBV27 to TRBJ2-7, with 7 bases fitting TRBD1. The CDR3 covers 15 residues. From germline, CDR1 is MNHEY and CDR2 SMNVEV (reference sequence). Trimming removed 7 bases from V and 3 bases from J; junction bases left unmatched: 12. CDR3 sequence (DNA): TGTGCCAGCACCGCAACCCGTGGGACAGACTACGAGCAGTACTTC. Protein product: CASTATRGTDYEQYF.

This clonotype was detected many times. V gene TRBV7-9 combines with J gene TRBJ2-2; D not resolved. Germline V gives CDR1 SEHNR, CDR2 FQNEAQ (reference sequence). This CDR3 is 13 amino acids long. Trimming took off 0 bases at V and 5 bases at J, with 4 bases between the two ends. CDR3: CASSLAVTGELFF. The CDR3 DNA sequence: TGTGCCAGCAGCTTAGCAGTTACCGGGGAGCTGTTTTTT.

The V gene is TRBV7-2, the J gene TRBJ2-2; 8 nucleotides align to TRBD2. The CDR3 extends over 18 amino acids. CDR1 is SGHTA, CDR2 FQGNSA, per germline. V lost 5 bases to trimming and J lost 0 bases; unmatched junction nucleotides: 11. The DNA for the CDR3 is TGTGCCAGCAGCCAGCGGAACGGGGGACTAGCGAACACCGGGGAGCTGTTTTTT. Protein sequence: CASSQRNGGLANTGELFF.

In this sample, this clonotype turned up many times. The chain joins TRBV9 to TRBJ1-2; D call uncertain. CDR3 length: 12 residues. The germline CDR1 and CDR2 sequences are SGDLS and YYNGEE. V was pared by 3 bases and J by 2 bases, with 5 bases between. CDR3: CASSGENYGYTF. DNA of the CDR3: TGTGCCAGCAGCGGTGAAAACTATGGCTACACCTTC.

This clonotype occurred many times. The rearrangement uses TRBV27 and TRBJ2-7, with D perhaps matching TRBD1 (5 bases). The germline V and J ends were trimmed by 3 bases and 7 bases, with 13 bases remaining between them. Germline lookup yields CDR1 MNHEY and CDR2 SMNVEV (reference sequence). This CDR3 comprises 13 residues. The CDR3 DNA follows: TGTGCCAGCAGTTTGACAGATGTAGGTGAGCAGTACTTC. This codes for CASSLTDVGEQYF.

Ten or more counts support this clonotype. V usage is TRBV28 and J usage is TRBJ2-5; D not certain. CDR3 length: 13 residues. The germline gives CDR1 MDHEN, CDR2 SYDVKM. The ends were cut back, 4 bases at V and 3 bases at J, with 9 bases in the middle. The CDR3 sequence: CASSSRIKETQYF. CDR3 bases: TGTGCCAGCAGTTCCCGGATAAAAGAGACCCAGTACTTC.

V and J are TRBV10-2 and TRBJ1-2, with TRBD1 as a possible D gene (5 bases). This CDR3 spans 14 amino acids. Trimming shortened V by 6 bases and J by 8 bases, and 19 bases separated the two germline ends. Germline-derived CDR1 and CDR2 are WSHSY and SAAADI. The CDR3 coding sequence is TGCGCCAGCAGCCCCGGTGTAAGGGGAAGGGGCTACACCTTC. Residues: CASSPGVRGRGYTF.

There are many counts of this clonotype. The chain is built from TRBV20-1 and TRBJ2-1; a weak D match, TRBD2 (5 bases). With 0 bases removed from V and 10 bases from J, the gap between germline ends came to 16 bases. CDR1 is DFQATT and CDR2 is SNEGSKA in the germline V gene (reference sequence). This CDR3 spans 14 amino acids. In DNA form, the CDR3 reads TGCAGTGCTAGAGATCAAGGAGGCCCCTGGGAGCAGTTCTTC. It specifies CSARDQGGPWEQFF.

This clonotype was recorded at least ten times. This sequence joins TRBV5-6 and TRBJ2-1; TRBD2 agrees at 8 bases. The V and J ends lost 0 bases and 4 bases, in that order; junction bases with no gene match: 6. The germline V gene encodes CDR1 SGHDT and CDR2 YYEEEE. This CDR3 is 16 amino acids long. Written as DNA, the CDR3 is TGTGCCAGCAGCTTGGCGAGGACTAGCCTTTACAATGAGCAGTTCTTC. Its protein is CASSLARTSLYNEQFF.

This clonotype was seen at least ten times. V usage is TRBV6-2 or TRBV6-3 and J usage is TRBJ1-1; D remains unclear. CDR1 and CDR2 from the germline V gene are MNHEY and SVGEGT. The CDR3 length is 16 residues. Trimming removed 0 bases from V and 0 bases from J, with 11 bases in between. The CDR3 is CASSYSTKNLNTEAFF. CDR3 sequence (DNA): TGTGCCAGCAGTTACTCGACAAAGAATTTGAACACTGAAGCTTTCTTT.

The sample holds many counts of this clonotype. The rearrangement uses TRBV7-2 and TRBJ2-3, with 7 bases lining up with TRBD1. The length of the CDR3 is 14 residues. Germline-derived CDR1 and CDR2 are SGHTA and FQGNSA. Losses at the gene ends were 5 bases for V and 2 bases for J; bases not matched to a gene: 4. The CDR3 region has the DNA TGTGCCAGCAGCATCGACAGGGACACAGATACGCAGTATTTT. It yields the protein CASSIDRDTDTQYF.

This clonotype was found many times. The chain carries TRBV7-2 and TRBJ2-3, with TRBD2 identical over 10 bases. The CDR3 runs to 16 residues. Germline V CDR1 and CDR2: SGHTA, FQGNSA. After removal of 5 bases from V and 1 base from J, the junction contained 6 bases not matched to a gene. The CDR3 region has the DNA TGTGCCAGCAGCCCGGCAGGACTAGCGGGCACAGATACGCAGTATTTT. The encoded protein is CASSPAGLAGTDTQYF.

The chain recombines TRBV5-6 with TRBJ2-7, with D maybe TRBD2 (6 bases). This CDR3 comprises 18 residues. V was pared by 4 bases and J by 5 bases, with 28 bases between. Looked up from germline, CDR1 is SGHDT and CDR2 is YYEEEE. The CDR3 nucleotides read TGTGCCAGCAGCCAGACAGTAAGGCGGGACCTCGAGGTAGACGAGCAGTACTTC. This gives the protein CASSQTVRRDLEVDEQYF.

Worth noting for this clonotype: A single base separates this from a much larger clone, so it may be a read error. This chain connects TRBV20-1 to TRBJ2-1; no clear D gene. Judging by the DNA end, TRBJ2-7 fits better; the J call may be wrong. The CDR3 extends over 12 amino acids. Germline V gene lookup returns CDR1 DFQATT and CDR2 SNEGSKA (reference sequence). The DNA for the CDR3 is TGCAGTGCTAGTGAACCTGACAATGAGCAGTACTTC. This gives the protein CSASEPDNEQYF.

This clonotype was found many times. The CDR3 loop reads CSARSPNFYEQYF. CDR3 nucleotide sequence: TGCAGTGCTAGGTCCCCTAACTTCTACGAGCAGTACTTC. The chain links TRBV20-1 to TRBJ2-7; D unclear. V was pared by 3 bases and J by 3 bases, with 12 bases between. CDR1 is DFQATT, CDR2 SNEGSKA, per germline (reference sequence). The CDR3 covers 13 residues.

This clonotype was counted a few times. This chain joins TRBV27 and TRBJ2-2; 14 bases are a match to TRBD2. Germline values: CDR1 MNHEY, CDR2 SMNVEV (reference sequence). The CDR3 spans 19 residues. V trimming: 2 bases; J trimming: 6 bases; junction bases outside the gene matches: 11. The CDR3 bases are TGTGCCAGCAGTTTACAGACTCCGGGACTAGCGGGAGCGTCCGGGGAGCTGTTTTTT. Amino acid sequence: CASSLQTPGLAGASGELFF.

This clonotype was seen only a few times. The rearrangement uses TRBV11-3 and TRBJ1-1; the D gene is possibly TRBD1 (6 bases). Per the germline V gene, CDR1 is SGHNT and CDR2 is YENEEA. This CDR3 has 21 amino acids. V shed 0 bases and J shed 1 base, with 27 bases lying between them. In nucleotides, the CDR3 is TGTGCCAGCAGCTTAGATCCTTTTGGGGACCTGACCGGGACAACGAACACTGAAGCTTTCTTT. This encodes CASSLDPFGDLTGTTNTEAFF. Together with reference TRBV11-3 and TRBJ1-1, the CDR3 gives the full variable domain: EAGVVQSPRYKIIEKKQPVAFWCNPISGHNTLYWYLQNLGQGPELLIRYENEEAVDDSQLPKDRFSAERLKGVDSTLKIQPAELGDSAVYLCASSLDPFGDLTGTTNTEAFFGQGTRLTVV.

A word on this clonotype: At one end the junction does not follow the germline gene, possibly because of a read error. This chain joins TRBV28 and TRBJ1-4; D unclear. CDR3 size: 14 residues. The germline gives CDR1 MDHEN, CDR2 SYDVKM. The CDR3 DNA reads TGTGCCAGCTACCTTTCCGGACGCAAGGAAAAACTGCTTTTT. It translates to CASYLSGRKEKLLF.

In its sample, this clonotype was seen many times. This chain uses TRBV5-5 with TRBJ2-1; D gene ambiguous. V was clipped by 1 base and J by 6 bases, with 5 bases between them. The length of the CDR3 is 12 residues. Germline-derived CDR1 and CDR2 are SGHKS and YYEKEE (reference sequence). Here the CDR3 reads CASSLYRNEQFF. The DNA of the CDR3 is TGTGCCAGCAGCTTGTATCGCAATGAGCAGTTCTTC.